This T cell receptor beta chain was recovered during a study of T-cell reconstitution after alpha-beta-depleted transplantation in children (dated by TCRdb to about 2016). Some background on the complete study: The study quantitatively tracked T-cell immune reconstitution after TCRalphabeta/CD19-depleted allogeneic hematopoietic cell transplantation in children using TCR repertoire profiling.

In this sample, this clonotype turned up many times. Its antigen target is currently unknown. No qualities accompany the bases; no much larger clone lies one base away. Overall results and qualifications from the work: The high TCRbeta diversity at day 60 in some patients was ascribed to recipient T cells and intrathymic progenitors that had survived conditioning. About two months after transplant, the apparently early recovery of alphabetaT-cell counts reportedly depended on just several hundred clones that had expanded rapidly and came from non-depleted graft cells. The frequencies of hyperexpanded clones fell over the following months, and after one year, T-cell counts and TCRbeta diversity were mostly attributed to newly produced T cells.

Libraries were constructed by PCR. TCRdb lists the instrument as Illumina HiSeq 2500. To normalize quantification of the TCRbeta repertoire, the TCR libraries were built with molecular barcoding that relied on unique molecular identifiers. TCRdb reanalyzed the raw reads on its own, using fastp at Q25 for trimming and MiXCR for clone calling, and kept in-frame beta chains. When rows share a CDR3 protein, they turn into one entry using the most common DNA and genes. The sample profile shows 200,000 to 250,000 distinct CDR3 sequences; roughly 8% of them were found once. Together, the top ten hold 6% to 7% of the sample. Deletion took 0 bases off V and 6 bases off J, with a span of 19 bases between the germline ends. The germline V gene (reference sequence) sets CDR1 to SEHNR and CDR2 to FQNEAQ. CDR3 length: 17 amino acids, cysteine to phenylalanine. Of the read, only the CDR3 DNA is kept; its 51 bases are in frame from base 1.

In the paper's terms, the treatment or condition label means: allogeneic hematopoietic cell transplantation with graft depleted of TCRalphabeta T cells and CD19 B cells. TCRalphabeta/CD19-depleted allogeneic hematopoietic cell grafts were given to the transplant recipients, all of whom were children. The sequencing here drew on PBMCs, mostly from graft donor cells, taken 180 days after TCRalphabeta/CD19-depleted stem cell transplant. The rearrangement combines TRBV7-9 with TRBJ2-3; the best D guess is TRBD1, with 6 bases matching. This clonotype originated in a male patient aged 10-17 years who had a stem cell transplant for acute lymphoblastic leukemia, so the T cells may come from the graft donor. The nucleotide sequence reads as follows: TGTGCCAGCAGCTTAGCGCTCGAGCAGGGGATGACGGATACGCAGTATTTT. Translated, it gives CASSLALEQGMTDTQYF.